The rows below give T cell receptor beta chains drawn from one sample of a study of T cell changes during pregnancy in multiple sclerosis. Sequencing used immunoSEQ multiplex PCR; TCRdb keeps in-frame clones, though not all of them. Of just over 55,000 clones in the sample, under 95% were seen once. The sequencing used peripheral blood, collected after pregnancy. These receptors were obtained from a female donor in good health, enrolled as a control in a pregnancy study. Each CDR3 is given with its conserved first and last residue. D genes are given only for firm matches. Not all rows give a size; the values are once, few, many and, for expanded clones, a class.

.,TRBD1,TRBV12-5,TRBJ1-1,15,TGTGCTAGTGGTTTGCTGACAGGGATAGGCACTGAAGCTTTCTTT,CASGLLTGIGTEAFF
few,.,TRBV5-1,TRBJ1-1,13,TGCGCCAGCAGCTTTCAGGGGAGCACTGAAGCTTTCTTT,CASSFQGSTEAFF
.,TRBD1,TRBV7-6,TRBJ2-7,18,TGTGCCAGCAGCATCGTTAAGGGACAGGGTTCTCTTGCGGGGGAGCAGTACTTC,CASSIVKGQGSLAGEQYF
.,.,TRBV19,TRBJ2-7,9,TGTGCGTATCCTAGCGAGCAGTACTTC,CAYPSEQYF
.,.,TRBV27,TRBJ2-5,15,TGTGCCAGCAGTCGGCGGGATCTGATCGGAGAGACCCAGTACTTC,CASSRRDLIGETQYF
.,TRBD1,TRBV11-2,TRBJ2-5,15,TGTGCCAGCAGCTTAAAGGGACAGAGCAAAGAGACCCAGTACTTC,CASSLKGQSKETQYF
.,TRBD1,TRBV9,TRBJ1-2,15,TGTGCCAGCAGCGTGGGGGGCGGCAGGGGGGCTGGCTACACCTTC,CASSVGGGRGAGYTF
.,.,TRBV7-3,TRBJ1-2,13,TGTGCCAGCAGCTCTACCCGTAGTCCAGGTCTCACCTTC,CASSSTRSPGLTF
.,.,TRBV7-9,TRBJ2-2,16,TGTGCCAGCAGTTGGGGGGGCCTTCCGAACACCGGGGAGCTGTTTTTT,CASSWGGLPNTGELFF
.,TRBD2,TRBV5-1,TRBJ2-3,13,TGCGCCAGCAGCTTTCGCCAGGGAGGGACGCAGTATTTT,CASSFRQGGTQYF
.,TRBD1,TRBV25-1,TRBJ1-2,14,TGTGCCAGCAGTGGCCGGACAGGGGGTTATGGCTACACCTTC,CASSGRTGGYGYTF
.,.,TRBV28,TRBJ1-2,14,TGTGCCAGCACCTCTGGCAGTAATAACTATGGCTACACCTTC,CASTSGSNNYGYTF
.,.,TRBV4-2,TRBJ2-2,17,TGTGCCAGCAGCCAAGATATAGGGGCAGGGCGGGACGGGGAGCTGTTTTTT,CASSQDIGAGRDGELFF
.,.,TRBV7-3,TRBJ2-1,11,TGTGCCAGCAGCCTCGGTCGTGAGCAGTTCTTC,CASSLGREQFF
.,TRBD2,TRBV15,TRBJ2-1,15,TGTGCCACCAGCATGGTAGCGGGGGGCTCGGCCGAGCAGTTCTTC,CATSMVAGGSAEQFF
.,TRBD2,TRBV19,TRBJ2-5,14,TGTGCCAGTAGTATGACGGGAGGGCCGGAGACCCAGTACTTC,CASSMTGGPETQYF
.,TRBD1,TRBV7-2,TRBJ1-3,14,TGTGCCAGCAGCCCCGCCAGGGGGGGAAACACCATATATTTT,CASSPARGGNTIYF
.,.,TRBV7-3,TRBJ2-1,15,TGTGCCAGCAGCTCGAACCAGCTAGCGAGCAATGAGCAGTTCTTC,CASSSNQLASNEQFF
.,.,TRBV5-1,TRBJ1-1,12,TGCGCCAGCAGCCGGGCGGGCACTGAAGCTTTCTTT,CASSRAGTEAFF
.,TRBD1,TRBV7-6,TRBJ1-1,17,TGTGCCAGCAGTTATCCGGGACAGGGTCAGATGAACACTGAAGCTTTCTTT,CASSYPGQGQMNTEAFF
.,.,TRBV5-1,TRBJ2-7,14,TGCGCCAGCAGCTTCCGGGACACCTTCTACGAGCAGTACTTC,CASSFRDTFYEQYF
once,.,TRBV19,TRBJ1-2,13,TGTGCCAGTAGTATAGACAGGGGCAGCGGCTACACCTTC,CASSIDRGSGYTF
.,TRBD2,TRBV5-4,TRBJ2-5,14,TGTGCCAGCAGCTCCTTAGCGGGACAAGAGACCCAGTACTTC,CASSSLAGQETQYF
once,.,TRBV5-4,TRBJ2-2,17,TGTGCCAGCAGCTTGGCCTCAAGGGGCTCGACCACCGGGGAGCTGTTTTTT,CASSLASRGSTTGELFF